Listed below are T cell receptor beta chains from one sample, sequenced in a study of post-analysis software for immune sequencing data. TCRdb re-called the PCR reads through MiXCR, storing one row per CDR3 protein. Among some 450,000 distinct CDR3 sequences, approximately 46% were seen once, and the ten largest hold 9% to 13%. The sample consisted of blood. The receptor set was obtained from a girl aged 5 to 17 with multiple sclerosis. The CDR3 runs from the conserved cysteine through the conserved F or W. The D gene is left open where the match is weak. Expanded clones get a size class; other rows say once, few or many, or leave the size out.

j_call clone_size v_call d_call cdr3_aa cdr3_nt
TRBJ2-1 once TRBV2 . CASSVGRYNEQFF TGTGCCAGCAGTGTAGGCCGATACAATGAGCAGTTCTTC
TRBJ2-7 . TRBV12-3/TRBV12-4 . CASRKMATPSYEQYF TGTGCCAGCAGAAAGATGGCTACCCCCTCCTACGAGCAGTACTTC
TRBJ2-1 . TRBV6-5 TRBD2 CASSYSGLAGRNEQFF TGTGCCAGCAGTTACTCGGGGCTAGCGGGCCGCAATGAGCAGTTCTTC
TRBJ1-2 . TRBV20-1 TRBD1 CSARPRGNYGYTF TGCAGTGCTAGGCCCAGGGGGAACTATGGCTACACCTTC
TRBJ2-7 . TRBV10-3 . CAISDAGPDEQYF TGTGCCATCAGTGATGCCGGGCCAGACGAGCAGTACTTC
TRBJ2-7 . TRBV7-9 . CASSLSGRGPYEQYF TGTGCCAGCAGCTTATCGGGCAGGGGCCCCTACGAGCAGTACTTC
TRBJ2-3 . TRBV20-1 TRBD2 CSASARLAVTDTQYF TGCAGTGCTAGCGCCCGACTAGCGGTAACAGATACGCAGTATTTT
TRBJ1-2 many TRBV6-5 TRBD1 CASSYRGQGSYGYTF TGTGCCAGCAGTTATCGGGGACAGGGGAGCTATGGCTACACCTTC
TRBJ2-1 . TRBV7-3 . CASSLAGRLNGQFF TGTGCCAGCAGCTTGGCGGGACGCTTGAATGGGCAGTTCTTC
TRBJ2-5 . TRBV4-1 . CASSPEGRVGETQYF TGCGCCAGCAGCCCAGAGGGACGAGTGGGGGAGACCCAGTACTTC
TRBJ1-3 . TRBV7-2 . CASSLQGPRTFSGNTIYF TGTGCCAGCAGCTTACAGGGTCCACGGACCTTCTCTGGAAACACCATATATTTT
TRBJ2-5 . TRBV5-1 TRBD1 CASSLATTGMETQYF TGCGCCAGCAGCTTGGCTACGACAGGGATGGAGACCCAGTACTTC
TRBJ1-2 . TRBV9 . CASSVVDERGYTF TGTGCCAGCAGCGTAGTAGACGAGAGGGGCTACACCTTC
TRBJ1-1 few TRBV11-2 TRBD1 CASRRRQGGNTEAFF TGTGCCAGCAGACGACGACAGGGGGGGAACACTGAAGCTTTCTTT
TRBJ2-3 . TRBV14 . CASTAGGFTDTQYF TGTGCCAGCACCGCGGGCGGATTCACAGATACGCAGTATTTT
TRBJ2-7 . TRBV5-1 TRBD1 CASSRGRVGPYYEQYF TGCGCCAGCAGCAGGGGGCGGGTCGGACCCTACTACGAGCAGTACTTC
TRBJ2-1 . TRBV10-3 . CAISEGVGTAGNEQFF TGTGCCATCAGTGAGGGTGTTGGGACGGCAGGCAATGAGCAGTTCTTC
TRBJ2-1 . TRBV7-2 TRBD2 CASSLAGRQYNEQFF TGTGCCAGCAGCTTAGCCGGGAGGCAGTACAATGAGCAGTTCTTC
TRBJ1-2 . TRBV5-1 . CASSLEDINYGYTF TGCGCCAGCAGCTTGGAGGACATTAACTATGGCTACACCTTC
TRBJ2-3 . TRBV28 . CASSPPLGRLEADTQYF TGTGCCAGCAGTCCCCCTCTAGGGAGACTAGAGGCAGATACGCAGTATTTT
TRBJ2-1 . TRBV12-3/TRBV12-4 TRBD2 CASSGGVLAGASEQFF TGTGCCAGCAGTGGGGGAGTACTAGCGGGAGCGAGTGAGCAGTTCTTC
TRBJ2-4 . TRBV6-1 TRBD1 CASRTGLGAKNIQYF TGTGCCAGCAGGACAGGGTTGGGAGCCAAAAACATTCAGTACTTC
TRBJ2-7 . TRBV7-2 TRBD1 CASGIPEGQGFSYEQYF TGTGCCAGCGGCATCCCTGAGGGACAGGGGTTCTCCTACGAGCAGTACTTC
TRBJ2-3 . TRBV5-6 TRBD1 CASSLARTGGRPDTQYF TGTGCCAGCAGCTTGGCCCGGACAGGGGGCCGGCCAGATACGCAGTATTTT
TRBJ2-2 few TRBV12-3/TRBV12-4 . CASSLVLMRANTGELFF TGTGCCAGCAGTTTAGTTCTTATGCGCGCGAACACCGGGGAGCTGTTTTTT
TRBJ2-7 . TRBV12-3/TRBV12-4 TRBD1 CASSGGQRLSCYEQYF TGTGCCAGCAGTGGGGGACAGCGTCTCTCGTGCTACGAGCAGTACTTC
TRBJ2-7 many TRBV5-1 TRBD1 CASSWDSTYEQYF TGCGCCAGCAGCTGGGACAGTACCTACGAGCAGTACTTC
TRBJ2-3 . TRBV6-4 . CASSRTTTSGDTQYF TGTGCCAGCAGTCGAACTACCACCTCGGGAGATACGCAGTATTTT
TRBJ2-7 . TRBV20-1 TRBD2 CSATGLAGYEQYF TGCAGTGCCACGGGACTAGCGGGCTACGAGCAGTACTTC
TRBJ2-3 . TRBV30 . CAWSVPNTQYF TGTGCCTGGAGTGTACCAAATACGCAGTATTTT
TRBJ1-2 few TRBV7-9 . CASSYPATLNYDYTF TGTGCCAGCAGCTATCCGGCGACTCTTAACTATGACTACACCTTC
TRBJ2-7 few TRBV7-7 . CASSPGVGAPTSYEQYF TGTGCTAGCAGCCCTGGCGTTGGCGCGCCGACATCCTACGAGCAGTACTTC
TRBJ2-7 . TRBV6-6 . CASSYPQGEQYF TGTGCCAGCAGTTACCCACAGGGAGAGCAGTACTTC
TRBJ1-2 few TRBV29-1 . CSVDETVPSNYGYTF TGCAGCGTTGATGAGACGGTACCCTCCAACTATGGCTACACCTTC
TRBJ2-3 . TRBV9 . CASSEEAIPGGNTQYF TGTGCCAGCAGCGAGGAGGCTATCCCCGGTGGGAATACGCAGTATTTT
TRBJ2-7 few TRBV12-3/TRBV12-4 . CASSHGTYEQYF TGTGCCAGCAGTCACGGGACCTACGAGCAGTACTTC
TRBJ1-2 once TRBV20-1 . CRVHFLKQPSVDGYTF TGCAGGGTCCACTTCCTTAAACAGCCCTCGGTCGATGGCTACACCTTC
TRBJ2-3 . TRBV2 TRBD2 CASGLAETDTQYF TGTGCCAGCGGACTAGCGGAGACAGATACGCAGTATTTT
TRBJ2-1 few TRBV20-1 . CSARDLKAGTYNNEQFF TGCAGTGCTAGAGATCTCAAAGCCGGGACTTATAACAATGAGCAGTTCTTC
TRBJ1-2 . TRBV3-1 . CASSQETVIGYTF TGTGCCAGCAGCCAAGAAACAGTCATCGGCTACACCTTC
TRBJ2-1 few TRBV7-2 TRBD1 CASSLYGGQYNEQFF TGTGCCAGCAGCTTATATGGGGGACAGTACAATGAGCAGTTCTTC
TRBJ2-5 . TRBV11-2 . CASSLVRERGETQYF TGTGCCAGCAGCTTAGTACGGGAGAGGGGGGAGACCCAGTACTTC
TRBJ1-2 . TRBV29-1 TRBD1 CSVNTGGGGYTF TGTAGCGTAAATACAGGGGGAGGTGGCTACACCTTC
TRBJ2-1 few TRBV9 TRBD2 CASSAGLAEHNEQFF TGTGCCAGCAGCGCTGGACTAGCGGAACACAATGAGCAGTTCTTC
TRBJ1-6 . TRBV5-1 . CASSWALPQNSPLHF TGCGCCAGCAGCTGGGCCCTTCCTCAGAATTCACCCCTCCACTTT
TRBJ1-2 many TRBV7-2 TRBD1 CASSRDSNYGYTF TGTGCCAGCAGCCGGGACAGCAACTATGGCTACACCTTC
TRBJ1-5 few TRBV2 TRBD1 CASRDGQGHQPQHF TGTGCCAGCAGAGATGGACAGGGGCATCAGCCCCAGCATTTT
TRBJ2-7 . TRBV7-2 TRBD2 CASSLGDYEQSNEQYF TGTGCCAGCAGCTTAGGGGACTACGAACAAAGCAATGAGCAGTACTTC
TRBJ1-1 . TRBV29-1 . CSVEGTDTEAFF TGCAGCGTTGAAGGGACAGACACTGAAGCTTTCTTT
TRBJ2-7 . TRBV27 . CASSPLLGGYEQYF TGTGCCAGCAGTCCCCTGCTAGGGGGGTACGAGCAGTACTTC
TRBJ1-4 few TRBV7-2 . CASSLARAGNNEKLFF TGTGCCAGCAGCTTAGCTCGGGCCGGTAATAATGAAAAACTGTTTTTT
TRBJ1-2 . TRBV7-2 . CASSPQQFGGYTF TGTGCCAGCAGTCCACAGCAGTTCGGTGGCTACACCTTC
TRBJ2-5 few TRBV29-1 TRBD2 CSLGLAGGRGETQYF TGCAGCCTCGGCCTAGCGGGAGGGCGGGGCGAGACCCAGTACTTC
TRBJ2-5 . TRBV6-1 TRBD2 CASSGRLAVWIVQYF TGTGCCAGCAGTGGAAGACTAGCAGTTTGGATAGTGCAGTACTTC